This TCR beta chain is from a study of cytomegalovirus exposure and HLA in healthy donors. This clone has only one observation. V lost 0 bases to trimming and J lost 7 bases, with 6 bases between them. The CDR3 covers 12 residues. CDR1 and CDR2 (germline): MGHRA, YSYEKL. The study ran its PCR with 60 Vbeta and 13 Jbeta primers. TCRdb's table, derived via immunoSEQ multiplex PCR, lists solely in-frame clones and lacks some. The data contain about 90,000 clones, around 84% of them singletons. The J gene is TRBJ1-2, the V gene TRBV4-1, with no clear D. This clonotype was obtained from a man younger than 35 in good health and CMV-seronegative. The source material was PBMCs. The CDR3 DNA reads as TGCGCCAGCAGCCAAGATACTGCTGGCTACACCTTC. This codes for CASSQDTAGYTF.